The 5 T cell receptor beta chains reported below all come from one sample, sequenced in a study of cytomegalovirus exposure and HLA in healthy donors. Primers included in the PCR were 60 Vbeta and 13 Jbeta primers. Clones were read by immunoSEQ multiplex PCR, and TCRdb kept only the in-frame ones, dropping some. Found here are 130,000 or so clones, about four fifths of them singletons; the top ten hold roughly 3%. Input material: PBMCs. Receptor source: a man aged 25-45 years in good health and CMV-seronegative.

The rearrangement joins TRBV29-1 to TRBJ2-5, with 11 bases aligning to TRBD2. V lost 5 bases, J lost 7 bases, and 9 bases stayed unmatched. Germline-derived CDR1 and CDR2 are SQVTM and ANQGSEA. This CDR3 comprises 14 residues. CDR3 bases: TGCAGCGTTCTTTTTAGCGGGAGGGACGGGACCCAGTACTTC. It translates to CSVLFSGRDGTQYF. Combining the CDR3 with reference TRBV29-1 and TRBJ2-5 gives the whole variable domain SAVISQKPSRDICQRGTSLTIQCQVDSQVTMMFWYRQQPGQSLTLIATANQGSEATYESGFVIDKFPISRPNLTFSTLTVSNMSPEDSSIYLCSVLFSGRDGTQYFGPGTRLLVL.

The CDR3 nucleotides are TGCGCCAGCAGCCAAGGCGGCAATCAGCCCCAGCATTTT. Translated, it gives CASSQGGNQPQHF. The V and J genes are TRBV4-1 and TRBJ1-5; D unresolved. V lost 1 base and J 2 bases, leaving 3 bases between the germline ends. CDR3 length equals 13 residues. Germline V gene sequence: CDR1 MGHRA, CDR2 YSYEKL.

The chain combines TRBV20-1 with TRBJ1-2, with no clear D. The CDR3 runs to 11 residues. Germline CDR1 reads DFQATT; CDR2 reads SNEGSKA (reference sequence). The ends were cut back, 3 bases at V and 8 bases at J, with 10 bases in the middle. CDR3: CSASRQRGYTF. CDR3 DNA: TGCAGTGCTAGTCGGCAGCGGGGCTACACCTTC.

On this clone: The same CDR3 can be traced to other DNA sequences in this sample. V and J are TRBV10-3 and TRBJ2-5, with 8 bases fitting TRBD1. Germline-derived CDR1 and CDR2 are ENHRY and SYGVKD. V lost 0 bases to trimming and J lost 5 bases; unmatched junction nucleotides: 5. The CDR3 totals 15 residues. The CDR3 sequence: CAISESGQGGETQYF. In DNA, the CDR3 is TGTGCCATCAGTGAGTCTGGACAGGGCGGGGAGACCCAGTACTTC.

About this clone itself: Without the conserved terminal phenylalanine or tryptophan, this CDR3 likely stems from a read error. The chain combines TRBV13 with TRBJ1-4; weak D call: TRBD1 (5 bases). CDR1 is PRHDT and CDR2 is FYEKMQ in the germline V gene (reference sequence). The ends were cut back, 0 bases at V and 8 bases at J, with 10 bases in the middle. The CDR3 consists of 14 residues. Written as DNA, the CDR3 is TGTGCCAGCAGCTTAGGGACAGAAGACGAAAAACTGTTTGTT. Translation gives CASSLGTEDEKLFV.